The entry below describes one TCR beta chain. These data are taken from a study of T cell repertoires in cytomegalovirus infection. TCRdb processed the reads anew with MiXCR; each CDR3 protein has one entry. Among roughly 630,000 distinct CDR3 sequences listed, approximately 24% were seen once. Germline V gives CDR1 SQVTM, CDR2 ANQGSEA. The CDR3 totals 15 residues. The V and J ends lost 3 bases and 5 bases respectively, with 17 bases between them. The material sequenced was CD8+ T cells from PBMCs. This TCR was recovered from a human donor in good health (CMV status not recorded). Some clones in this sample may be carry-over from other donors' samples. This sequence joins TRBV29-1 and TRBJ2-1; possibly TRBD1 for D (6 bases). CDR3 sequence reads: CSVELAGERDNEQFF. The CDR3 DNA is TGCAGCGTTGAGTTGGCAGGGGAACGGGACAATGAGCAGTTCTTC.